This record looks at one T cell receptor beta chain sequence and its context. V was pared by 4 bases and J by 3 bases, with 4 bases of the junction left unmatched. CDR1 is SGHRS, CDR2 YFSETQ, per germline. This CDR3 region has 14 residues. This sample is part of a study of blood T cell repertoires in COVID-19. Method: immunoSEQ multiplex PCR; TCRdb's copy keeps in-frame clones and lacks some. The data contain around 440,000 clones, about 91% of them singletons. This chain joins TRBV5-1 and TRBJ1-5, with TRBD1 matching over 7 bases. This clonotype was sampled from a woman aged 50 to 60 with COVID-19, enrolled during active disease. Specimen: peripheral blood. The CDR3 reads CASSLTGINQPQHF. CDR3 DNA sequence: TGCGCCAGCAGCCTGACAGGGATCAATCAGCCCCAGCATTTT. The complete variable domain, with remaining parts taken from reference TRBV5-1 and TRBJ1-5, reads KAGVTQTPRYLIKTRGQQVTLSCSPISGHRSVSWYQQTPGQGLQFLFEYFSETQRNKGNFPGRFSGRQFSNSRSEMNVSTLELGDSALYLCASSLTGINQPQHFGDGTRLSIL.